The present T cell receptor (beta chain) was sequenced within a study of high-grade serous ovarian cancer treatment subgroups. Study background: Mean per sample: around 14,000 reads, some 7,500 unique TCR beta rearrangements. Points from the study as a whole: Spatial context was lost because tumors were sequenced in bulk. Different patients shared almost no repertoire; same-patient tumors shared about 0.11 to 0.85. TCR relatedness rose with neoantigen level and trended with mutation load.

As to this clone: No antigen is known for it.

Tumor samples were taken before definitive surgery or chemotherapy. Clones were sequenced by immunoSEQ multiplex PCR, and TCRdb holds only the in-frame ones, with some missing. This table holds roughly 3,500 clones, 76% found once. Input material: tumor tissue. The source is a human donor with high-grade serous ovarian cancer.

CDR3 nucleotides: TGTGCCAGCAGCTTAGGGTGGGACAGGGACTCCTTAGCCAAAAACATTCAGTACTTC. Amino acids: CASSLGWDRDSLAKNIQYF. The gene calls are TRBV7-2 and TRBJ2-4; 9 bases align to TRBD1. Per germline, CDR1 SGHTA and CDR2 FQGNSA. The trim removed 1 base at V and 0 bases at J, leaving 10 bases unmatched. The CDR3 totals 19 residues. The full variable domain, completed using reference TRBV7-2 and TRBJ2-4, is GAGVSQSPSNKVTEKGKDVELRCDPISGHTALYWYRQSLGQGLEFLIYFQGNSAPDKSGLPSDRFSAERTGGSVSTLTIQRTQQEDSAVYLCASSLGWDRDSLAKNIQYFGAGTRLSVL.